The clone carrying this T cell receptor beta chain was picked up many times. As yet, its antigen is unknown. TCRdb used MiXCR to reprocess the 5' RACE reads, holding one entry per CDR3 protein. The sample carries 20,000 to 25,000 distinct CDR3 sequences, about 2.7% recorded once. The data originate from a study of spatial heterogeneity in lung cancer. Study-wide results and caveats: Mutation counts in tumors were tracked by counts of expanded intratumoral alpha and beta TCRs.

The CDR3 loop spans 13 amino acids. Between the trimmed V and J ends, which lost 6 bases and 3 bases, there was a span of 9 bases. Time point: sample taken at primary tumor resection. Sequenced here: lung tumor tissue, sampled at surgery. This receptor was taken from a male donor with early-stage non-small cell lung cancer. This chain joins TRBV12-3 or TRBV12-4 and TRBJ1-5; no reliable D call. The CDR3 reads CASSLEYNQPQHF. The CDR3 DNA reads as TGTGCCAGCAGCCTTGAATACAATCAGCCCCAGCATTTT.